One and the same sample provided the 15 T cell receptor beta chains below, sequenced in a study of tumor and adjacent non-tumor tissue in lung cancer. A modified ARM-PCR protocol with three rounds of nested PCR amplified TCRbeta. From the multiplex PCR reads, TCRdb called clonotypes with MiXCR, one entry per CDR3 protein. The repertoire consists of approximately 76,000 distinct CDR3 sequences, with around 70% occurring once and the leading ten covering around 12%. No cell sorting was done before RNA was extracted from the tissue. Material for sequencing was lung tumor tissue. Receptor source: a woman in her 70s with non-small cell lung cancer.

This clonotype came up once. The final CDR3 position lacks the conserved phenylalanine or tryptophan, pointing to a likely read error. The CDR3 is CAWSVSGRQQYI. In DNA, the CDR3 is TGTGCCTGGAGTGTCAGCGGCAGGCAGCAGTACATC. The chain couples TRBV30 to TRBJ2-7; TRBD2 might be the D (5 bases). Deletions cut 0 bases from V and 8 bases from J, with 11 bases between. CDR3 length equals 12 residues. The germline V gene has CDR1 GTSNPN and CDR2 SVGIG (reference sequence).

Concerning this clonotype: Germline is not matched at one junction end, which may reflect a read error. This chain joins TRBV13 and TRBJ1-2, with unresolved D. Germline lookup yields CDR1 PRHDT and CDR2 FYEKMQ (reference sequence). This CDR3 contains 13 residues. Written as DNA, the CDR3 is TGTGCCAGCAGCCCAGGCCGGGGTTATGGCTACATCTTC. Protein sequence: CASSPGRGYGYIF.

The chain carries TRBV5-1 and TRBJ2-2; D is uncertain. V lost 4 bases, J lost 5 bases, and 9 bases lay in between. The CDR3 is 13 residues long. Germline loops: CDR1 SGHRS, CDR2 YFSETQ. The CDR3 coding sequence is TGCGCCAGCAGCCCGGCGTGGACCGGGGAGCTGTTTTTT. Amino acid sequence: CASSPAWTGELFF.

About this clonotype: At one of its ends the junction is not consistent with the germline gene, which may arise from a read error. This sequence joins TRBV4-1 and TRBJ2-7, with D possibly matching TRBD1 (5 bases). CDR1 is MGHRA, CDR2 YSYEKL, per germline. The CDR3 consists of 17 residues. CDR3 nucleotide sequence: TGCGCCAGCAGCTACCTGTCCTCGAGAGCCAGGGTACCCGAGCAATACTTC. Translating gives CASSYLSSRARVPEQYF.

This clonotype was observed at least ten times. The chain carries TRBV6-5 and TRBJ2-2, with 7 bases fitting TRBD1. V shed 6 bases and J 1 base; nucleotides not matched to a gene: 5. The CDR3 sequence is 15 residues long. Germline CDR1 MNHEY, CDR2 SVGAGI. The CDR3 loop reads CASRGWDRNTGELFF. In DNA, the CDR3 is TGTGCCAGCAGGGGGTGGGACAGGAACACCGGGGAGCTGTTTTTT.

As for this clonotype: A read error may produce the germline difference seen at one junction end. The V gene is TRBV20-1, the J gene TRBJ2-1; 7 bases line up with TRBD2. The germline CDR1 and CDR2 sequences are DFQATT and SNEGSKA (reference sequence). The CDR3 is 14 residues long. CDR3 residues: CSAKGGSDYNEQLF. The CDR3 coding sequence is TGCAGTGCTAAGGGCGGGAGTGACTACAATGAGCAGCTCTTC.

As concerns this clonotype: Because the CDR3 is missing its conserved closing phenylalanine or tryptophan, this is likely a read error. The chain combines TRBV7-8 with TRBJ2-1, with a possible D match to TRBD2 (8 bases). The germline V and J ends were trimmed by 1 base and 12 bases, with 16 bases remaining between them. This CDR3 contains 14 residues. CDR1 is SGHVS, CDR2 FQNEAQ, per germline. The CDR3 sequence is CASSLVREGAMQFL. The CDR3 DNA reads as TGTGCCAGCAGCTTAGTCCGGGAGGGGGCTATGCAGTTCCTC.

The sample holds a few counts of this clonotype. V gene TRBV27 combines with J gene TRBJ2-7; 12 bases fit TRBD2. J lost 2 bases, V lost 6 bases, and 5 bases had no gene match. The CDR3 loop spans 15 amino acids. Germline CDR1 reads MNHEY; CDR2 reads SMNVEV (reference sequence). In DNA, the CDR3 is TGTGCCAGCAGGGGGGCTAGCGGGAGGGCCTACGAGCAGTACTTC. Translated, it gives CASRGASGRAYEQYF.

In regard to this clonotype: The junction departs from germline at one end; a sequencing error may be responsible. The genes are TRBV6-5 and TRBJ2-1; perhaps TRBD2 as D (5 bases). The CDR3 is 15 residues long. Germline CDR1 reads MNHEY; CDR2 reads SVGAGI. This CDR3 is CANSYYSPMRDEQFF. CDR3 in DNA: TGTGCCAACAGTTACTACAGTCCTATGAGGGATGAGCAGTTCTTC.

This clonotype was recorded once. At one end, the junction sequence differs from germline, possibly due to a read error. The V and J genes are TRBV29-1 and TRBJ2-1; 10 bases map to TRBD2. This CDR3 contains 18 residues. The germline CDR1 and CDR2 sequences are SQVTM and ANQGSEA. CDR3 residues: CSVEAPPGLAEGVYEQLF. The CDR3 bases are TGCAGCGTTGAAGCCCCCCCCGGACTAGCGGAGGGTGTCTATGAGCAGTTATTC.

This clonotype was seen just once. The V call is TRBV12-3 or TRBV12-4, the J call TRBJ2-3, with 8 nucleotides matching TRBD2. The V gene end was trimmed by 5 bases and the J gene end by 2 bases; junction bases not matched to a gene: 9. This CDR3 is 16 amino acids long. Here the CDR3 reads CASSTVGGAITDTQYF. CDR3 DNA: TGTGCCAGCAGTACCGTCGGGGGGGCCATCACAGATACGCAGTATTTT.

Comment on this clonotype: The CDR3 does not close with the conserved phenylalanine or tryptophan, likely indicating a read error. The DNA is omitted, as the CDR3 cannot be located on it reliably, and the CDR3 follows TCRdb's listing. The rearrangement links TRBV28 to TRBJ1-2; TRBD1 is the table's D call, not checked against the DNA. The CDR3 numbers 15 amino acids, ends counted. Germline V CDR1 and CDR2: MDHEN, SYDVKM. CDR3 region: CDSSLPGVTNYGYAL.

In the case of this clonotype: A much larger clone lies one base from this, so it may be a read error. The chain is built from TRBV6-1 and TRBJ2-1; the match to TRBD1 covers 8 bases. The CDR3 runs 16 residues. Germline-derived CDR1 and CDR2 are MNHNS and SASEGT. The trim removed 3 bases at V and 8 bases at J, leaving 12 bases unmatched. CDR3 sequence: CASSDGNRGLVDEQFF. DNA for the CDR3: TGTGCCAGCAGTGATGGGAACAGGGGGTTAGTAGATGAGCAGTTCTTC.

Points on this clonotype: This sequence may be a read error, since a much larger clone differs from it by one base. V is TRBV20-1 and J is TRBJ1-2; D gene ambiguous. Germline lookup yields CDR1 DFQATT and CDR2 SNEGSKA (reference sequence). The CDR3 consists of 12 residues. V was cut by 5 bases and J by 4 bases, with 11 bases left in between. The CDR3 sequence: CSAVGIIYGYTF. The CDR3 coding sequence is TGCAGTGCTGTCGGGATCATCTATGGCTACACCTTC.

Comments on this clonotype: Possible read error: a much larger clone is one base away. The chain couples TRBV28 to TRBJ2-7, with 8 bases lining up with TRBD2. The CDR3 covers 14 residues. Germline loops: CDR1 MDHEN, CDR2 SYDVKM. CDR3 protein: CASSRGGSSYDQYF. The CDR3 DNA follows: TGTGCCAGCAGCCGGGGGGGCTCCTCCTACGACCAGTACTTC.